This T cell receptor beta chain was found in a study of blood T cell repertoires in COVID-19. In the study overall: T cells, B-cell-depleted T cells, or PBMCs provided the cDNA or gDNA that served as material.

Measured with immunoSEQ multiplex PCR; TCRdb has only the in-frame clones, and not every one. In the table there are about 410,000 clones, around nine tenths of which are singletons. The germline CDR1 and CDR2 sequences are MDHEN and SYDVKM. The CDR3 is 16 residues long. Trimming pared 3 bases from V and 0 bases from J, leaving 14 bases between. What was sequenced was peripheral blood. The receptor was isolated from a middle-aged woman with COVID-19, enrolled during active disease. The rearrangement uses TRBV28 and TRBJ1-2; D ambiguous. CDR3 residues: CASSFRGSPPNYGYTF. In DNA form, the CDR3 reads TGTGCCAGCAGTTTTCGCGGAAGCCCACCTAACTATGGCTACACCTTC.